This T cell receptor beta chain is drawn from a study of OX40 agonist ivuxolimab in advanced cancers. Study-wide background: Patients undergoing dose escalation presented with hepatocellular carcinoma, melanoma, renal cell or head and neck cancer.

The study, taken as a whole, reports: CD4+ and CD8+ blood T cells expanded clonally by week 6 at 0.1 to 3.0 mg/kg.

Generated by immunoSEQ multiplex PCR, the TCRdb table keeps only in-frame clones and is missing some. The sample lists 65,000 to 95,000 clones; about four fifths were seen once. The germline V gene encodes CDR1 SEHNR and CDR2 FQNEAQ (reference sequence). With 5 bases clipped from V and 9 bases from J, the junction kept 14 bases outside the gene matches. CDR3 length equals 17 residues. A word on this clone: No antigen is known for it.

The receptor was isolated from an adult with an advanced solid tumor such as melanoma, head and neck, liver or kidney cancer. The chain joins TRBV7-9 to TRBJ2-1; TRBD2 matches at 12 bases. The sample consisted of CD4+ or CD8+ T cells sorted from blood, taken in a trial of the OX40 agonist ivuxolimab. The CDR3 loop reads CASSPTASGRAFGEQFF. CDR3 coding DNA: TGTGCCAGCAGCCCTACCGCTAGCGGGAGGGCCTTCGGTGAGCAGTTCTTC.